This record looks at one T cell receptor beta chain sequence and its context. The antigen is undetermined. The CDR3 spans 13 residues. UMI-tagged TRB cDNA libraries were built via 5' RACE. No DNA is given; TCRdb re-called the 5' RACE reads and lists each CDR3 protein once. The listing contains 100,000 or so distinct CDR3 sequences. The entry originates in a study of CXCR3-negative and CXCR3-positive naive CD8 T cells. General study findings and limits: The TRB CDR3s that CXCR3-positive naive cells carried were more hydrophobic than those of CXCR3-negative naive cells.

The material sequenced was naive CXCR3+ CD8+ T cells from blood. Subset noted: CD45RO-CCR7+CD27+CD95- naive CD8+ T cells expressing CXCR3 (TNR3+). This chain joins TRBV12-3 or TRBV12-4 and TRBJ2-1. This receptor was taken from a human donor in good health. Some clones in this sample may be carry-over from other donors' samples. The CDR3 spells CASRPGRHNEQFF.